This TCR beta chain appears in the sequencing data of a study of OX40 agonist ivuxolimab in advanced cancers. The overall study: Participants, roughly 81% male, averaged approximately 65 years of age, ranging from roughly 23 to 80. Study-wide results and caveats: With doses of 0.1 to 3.0 mg/kg, CD4+ and CD8+ blood T cells had undergone clonal expansion by week 6. Researchers report that CD8+ T cells had, on average, more expanded clones than CD4+.

Cycle 7 day 1, cycle 4 day 1, and baseline were the timepoints at which blood was sampled. Regarding this clone: The target antigen is unknown.

V shed 7 bases, J shed 1 base, and the junction held 4 bases outside the gene matches. Germline V gives CDR1 MNHEY, CDR2 SMNVEV (reference sequence). This CDR3 comprises 14 residues. Sequencing was performed with immunoSEQ multiplex PCR; in TCRdb, only in-frame clones are kept and a portion is missing. The sample has tens of thousands of clones, roughly 94% seen once; the top ten hold over 9%. Source: CD4+ or CD8+ T cells sorted from blood, taken in a trial of the OX40 agonist ivuxolimab. The TCR comes from an adult with an advanced solid tumor such as melanoma, head and neck, liver or kidney cancer. V and J are TRBV27 and TRBJ1-1, with 9 bases lining up with TRBD1. This CDR3 is CASTMTGGNTEAFF. DNA of the CDR3: TGTGCCAGCACGATGACAGGGGGGAACACTGAAGCTTTCTTT.